The 9 T cell receptor beta chains in this list originate from one sample, sequenced in a study of T cells in Graves' hyperthyroidism and ophthalmopathy. TCR beta CDR3 regions were amplified from RNA transcripts. Researchers ran a first-round RT-PCR on the TCR CDR3 using the HTBI primer set. TCRdb passed the multiplex PCR reads through MiXCR, listing each CDR3 protein once. The sample includes more than 550,000 distinct CDR3 sequences, around a sixth of them seen just once. Sequencing was performed on blood. All receptors come from a woman in her forties or fifties with Graves' hyperthyroidism that later progressed to Graves' ophthalmopathy.

The table lists this clonotype with many counts. The chain uses TRBV12-3 or TRBV12-4 and TRBJ2-1; D not resolved. V was trimmed by 2 bases and J by 4 bases, leaving 9 bases between them. The CDR3 has 14 amino acids. The DNA for the CDR3 is TGTGCCAGCAGTTTATCGCTGGGGTACAATGAGCAGTTCTTC. The encoded protein is CASSLSLGYNEQFF.

A few counts support this clonotype. The chain has TRBV20-1 and TRBJ2-2; perhaps D is TRBD1 or TRBD2 (5 bases each). Germline V gene sequence: CDR1 DFQATT, CDR2 SNEGSKA (reference sequence). The CDR3 runs 15 residues. Deletions cut 5 bases from V and 6 bases from J, with 19 bases between. CDR3 amino acids: CSARSGHEAAGELFF. In nucleotides, the CDR3 is TGCAGTGCTCGATCCGGACACGAAGCGGCCGGGGAGCTGTTTTTT.

This clonotype was counted ten times or more. This chain uses TRBV12-3 or TRBV12-4 with TRBJ2-1, with D possibly being TRBD1 or TRBD2 (5 bases each). V was shortened by 8 bases and J by 10 bases, with 18 bases between the two germline ends. The CDR3 extends over 13 amino acids. In DNA form, the CDR3 reads TGTGCCAGCGGGGCAGCCGCTAGCTACGAGCAGTTCTTC. As protein: CASGAAASYEQFF.

The chain carries TRBV19 and TRBJ1-1; TRBD1 might be the D (5 bases). The CDR3 is made up of 13 amino acids. CDR1 LNHDA and CDR2 SQIVND come from the germline V gene (reference sequence). Deletions cut 4 bases from V and 10 bases from J, with 16 bases between. As DNA, the CDR3 is TGTGCCAGTAGTACCGGGGCTTTTGAAAGAGCTTTCTTT. It is translated as CASSTGAFERAFF. The complete variable domain, with remaining parts taken from reference TRBV19 and TRBJ1-1, reads DGGITQSPKYLFRKEGQNVTLSCEQNLNHDAMYWYRQDPGQGLRLIYYSQIVNDFQKGDIAEGYSVSREKKESFPLTVTSAQKNPTAFYLCASSTGAFERAFFGQGTRLTVV.

This clonotype was observed many times. The gene calls are TRBV20-1 and TRBJ1-5; 9 bases fit TRBD1. CDR1 and CDR2 (germline): DFQATT, SNEGSKA (reference sequence). The CDR3 length is 14 residues. The ends lost 1 base at V and 6 bases at J; junction bases unmatched: 4. DNA of the CDR3: TGCAGTGCTAGAGGGGACAGGGTCGTTCAGCCCCAGCATTTT. Amino acids: CSARGDRVVQPQHF.

Ten or more counts support this clonotype. The chain employs TRBV3-1 and TRBJ2-5; 14 nucleotides align to TRBD2. In germline, CDR1 is LGHDT, CDR2 YNNKEL (reference sequence). The CDR3 extends over 18 amino acids. Trimming at V came to 0 bases and at J to 4 bases, leaving 7 bases not matched to a gene. DNA of the CDR3: TGTGCCAGCAGCCAAGAAGGGACTAGCGGGGGCCCTCGAGAGACCCAGTACTTC. Translation gives CASSQEGTSGGPRETQYF.

The chain has TRBV20-1 and TRBJ2-1, with TRBD1 identical over 7 bases. The CDR3 contains 14 residues. The germline V gene encodes CDR1 DFQATT and CDR2 SNEGSKA (reference sequence). The J segment lost 3 bases and the V segment lost 5 bases, leaving 7 bases of the junction unmatched. For the CDR3, the DNA is TGCAGTGCTGGACAGGAAACCCACTACAATGAGCAGTTCTTC. Amino acid sequence: CSAGQETHYNEQFF.

V gene TRBV5-1 combines with J gene TRBJ2-3; 10 nucleotides align to TRBD1. V lost 5 bases to trimming and J lost 2 bases; unmatched junction nucleotides: 14. The CDR3 extends over 18 amino acids. Germline values: CDR1 SGHRS, CDR2 YFSETQ. CDR3 protein: CASRGFGDRGLNTDTQYF. Here the CDR3 DNA reads TGCGCCAGCAGAGGCTTTGGAGACAGGGGGCTTAACACAGATACGCAGTATTTT.

V and J are TRBV15 and TRBJ2-7; D not certain. Trimming pared 3 bases from V and 3 bases from J, leaving 15 bases between. Germline assignment: CDR1 LNHNV and CDR2 YYDKDF (reference sequence). The length of the CDR3 is 15 residues. The CDR3 DNA reads as TGTGCCACCAGCAGCCCACCGGGCTTTAACTACGAGCAGTACTTC. It translates to CATSSPPGFNYEQYF.